Below, 13 T cell receptor beta chains from the same sample are listed, as sequenced in a study of somatic mutations in cytotoxic T cells in rheumatoid arthritis. Generated by immunoSEQ multiplex PCR, the TCRdb table keeps only in-frame clones and is missing some. The table lists 10,000 or so clones, roughly 78% of them singletons, with approximately 33% in the top ten. The sequenced sample was CD8+ T cells sorted from blood. Receptors were obtained from an adult with rheumatoid arthritis.

The CDR3 is CASSDTSEQYF. The CDR3 region has the DNA TGTGCCAGCAGCGACACATCGGAGCAGTACTTC. The V call is TRBV6-6, the J call TRBJ2-7; D is ambiguous. V was clipped by 6 bases and J by 7 bases, with 10 bases between them. CDR1 is MNHNY and CDR2 is SVGAGI in the germline V gene (reference sequence). The CDR3 sequence is 11 residues long.

This clone was counted a few times. The chain links TRBV6-1 to TRBJ1-2, with no clear D. The germline gives CDR1 MNHNS, CDR2 SASEGT. The CDR3 extends over 14 amino acids. Trimming took off 1 base at V and 3 bases at J, with 9 bases between the two ends. The CDR3 sequence: CASSEDFLDYGYTF. CDR3 nucleotide sequence: TGTGCCAGCAGTGAAGATTTTCTTGACTATGGCTACACCTTC.

The chain has TRBV2 and TRBJ1-2, with 10 bases lining up with TRBD1. This CDR3 has 16 residues. The V gene end was trimmed by 2 bases and the J gene end by 5 bases; junction bases not matched to a gene: 8. Germline loops: CDR1 SNHLY, CDR2 FYNNEI. The CDR3 DNA reads as TGTGCCAGCAGTGAATCCATGTGGGGACAGGGGTATGGCTACACCTTC. It encodes CASSESMWGQGYGYTF.

The chain carries TRBV28 and TRBJ2-2; perhaps TRBD2 as D (6 bases). V shed 10 bases and J shed 0 bases, with 12 bases lying between them. Germline V gives CDR1 MDHEN, CDR2 SYDVKM. This CDR3 is built from 14 residues. The CDR3 sequence: CATRTISNTGELFF. CDR3 in DNA: TGTGCCACCCGGACTATATCGAACACCGGGGAGCTGTTTTTT.

J is TRBJ1-5 and V is TRBV4-3; D gene uncertain. The V and J ends lost 3 bases and 3 bases respectively, with 12 bases between them. The length of the CDR3 is 15 residues. From germline, CDR1 is LGHNA and CDR2 YSLEER. CDR3 loop: CASSQDGGLNQPQHF. Here the CDR3 DNA reads TGCGCCAGCAGCCAGGACGGAGGTCTCAATCAGCCCCAGCATTTT.

This rearrangement joins TRBV5-4 to TRBJ2-7; D is ambiguous. The germline V and J ends were trimmed by 1 base and 0 bases, with 8 bases remaining between them. Germline V lookup: CDR1 SGHNT, CDR2 YYREEE (reference sequence). The CDR3 totals 14 residues. CDR3 sequence (DNA): TGTGCCAGCAGCTTGCAGGTCCCCTCCTACGAGCAGTACTTC. Residues: CASSLQVPSYEQYF. The complete variable domain, with remaining parts taken from reference TRBV5-4 and TRBJ2-7, reads ETGVTQSPTHLIKTRGQQVTLRCSSQSGHNTVSWYQQALGQGPQFIFQYYREEENGRGNFPPRFSGLQFPNYSSELNVNALELDDSALYLCASSLQVPSYEQYFGPGTRLTVT.

The chain employs TRBV30 and TRBJ2-3, with TRBD2 as a possible D gene (6 bases). V dropped 0 bases and J dropped 2 bases, with 9 bases sitting between them. The length of the CDR3 is 14 residues. The germline gives CDR1 GTSNPN, CDR2 SVGIG (reference sequence). The CDR3 spells CAWSVSGSTDTQYF. In nucleotides, the CDR3 is TGTGCCTGGAGTGTTAGCGGCTCCACAGATACGCAGTATTTT.

V gene TRBV2 combines with J gene TRBJ1-4; D is unresolved. Trimming removed 7 bases at V and 6 bases at J, with 15 bases between. This CDR3 has 14 residues. The V gene's germline CDR1 is SNHLY and CDR2 FYNNEI. This chain's CDR3 is CASTSDRGHEKLFF. The CDR3 DNA is TGTGCCAGCACTTCGGACCGTGGACATGAAAAACTGTTTTTT. The full variable domain, rest sourced from reference TRBV2 and TRBJ1-4, is EPEVTQTPSHQVTQMGQEVILRCVPISNHLYFYWYRQILGQKVEFLVSFYNNEISEKSEIFDDQFSVERPDGSNFTLKIRSTKLEDSAMYFCASTSDRGHEKLFFGSGTQLSVL.

V and J are TRBV7-8 and TRBJ1-1; D is ambiguous. The CDR3 runs to 14 residues. Trimming removed 1 base from V and 5 bases from J, with 11 bases in between. Germline V gene lookup returns CDR1 SGHVS and CDR2 FQNEAQ. The CDR3 spells CASSLVWRGTEAFF. In DNA form, the CDR3 reads TGTGCCAGCAGCTTAGTGTGGCGGGGAACTGAAGCTTTCTTT.

The rearrangement joins TRBV11-3 to TRBJ2-2; D not certain. V gave up 4 bases and J gave up 1 base, with 13 bases separating them. Looked up from germline, CDR1 is SGHNT and CDR2 is YENEEA. This CDR3 has 16 amino acids. The CDR3 nucleotides read TGTGCCAGCAGCTCCCCAGTCGCGGAGAACACCGGGGAGCTGTTTTTT. Its protein is CASSSPVAENTGELFF.

This clone is a singleton in its sample. This chain connects TRBV19 to TRBJ1-2, with D tentatively TRBD1 (6 bases). Germline V gives CDR1 LNHDA, CDR2 SQIVND (reference sequence). Trimming took 3 bases from V and 4 from J, leaving 21 bases between them. The CDR3 totals 17 residues. CDR3 sequence reads: CASSIPRPRQVFYGYTF. The CDR3 DNA reads TGTGCCAGTAGTATTCCGAGGCCAAGACAGGTTTTCTATGGCTACACCTTC.

The rearrangement uses TRBV20-1 and TRBJ2-3; D is ambiguous. This CDR3 comprises 11 residues. V was cut by 3 bases and J by 2 bases, with 3 bases left in between. Germline V gene sequence: CDR1 DFQATT, CDR2 SNEGSKA (reference sequence). For the CDR3, the DNA is TGCAGTGCTAGCCCCACAGATACGCAGTATTTT. This encodes CSASPTDTQYF.

The chain carries TRBV5-1 and TRBJ1-1; 7 positions agree with TRBD1. Germline CDR1 SGHRS, CDR2 YFSETQ. The CDR3 has 15 amino acids. J was trimmed by 0 bases and V by 3 bases; bases with no gene match: 5. The CDR3 bases are TGCGCCAGCAGCTGGGGACAGAGGATGAACACTGAAGCTTTCTTT. Translation gives CASSWGQRMNTEAFF. Complete variable domain (other parts from reference TRBV5-1 and TRBJ1-1): KAGVTQTPRYLIKTRGQQVTLSCSPISGHRSVSWYQQTPGQGLQFLFEYFSETQRNKGNFPGRFSGRQFSNSRSEMNVSTLELGDSALYLCASSWGQRMNTEAFFGQGTRLTVV.